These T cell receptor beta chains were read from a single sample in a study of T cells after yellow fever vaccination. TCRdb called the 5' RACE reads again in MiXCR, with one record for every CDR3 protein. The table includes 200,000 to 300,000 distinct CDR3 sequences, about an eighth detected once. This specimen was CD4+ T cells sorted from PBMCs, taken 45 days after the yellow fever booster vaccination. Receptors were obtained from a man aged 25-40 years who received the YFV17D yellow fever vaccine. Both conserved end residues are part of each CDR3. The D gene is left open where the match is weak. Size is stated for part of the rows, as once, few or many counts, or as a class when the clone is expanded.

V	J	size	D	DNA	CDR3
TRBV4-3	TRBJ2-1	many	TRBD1	TGCGCCAGCAGCCAGGATCCGGGACAGGGTATTGCGTTCTTC	CASSQDPGQGIAFF
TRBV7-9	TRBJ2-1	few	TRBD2	TGTGCCAGCAGCCCAAGCGGGAGGGCCATTAATGAGCAGTTCTTC	CASSPSGRAINEQFF
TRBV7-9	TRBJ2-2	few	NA	TGTGCCAGCTCCCAACGTTCGAACACCGGGGAGCTGTTTTTT	CASSQRSNTGELFF
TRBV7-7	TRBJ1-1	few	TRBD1	TGTGCTAGCAGCCGGACAGGGGACACTGAAGCTTTCTTT	CASSRTGDTEAFF
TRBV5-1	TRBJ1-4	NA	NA	TGCGCCAGCAGCACCGCCGGGACCGAGAATGAAAAACTGTTTTTT	CASSTAGTENEKLFF
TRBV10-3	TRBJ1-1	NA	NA	TGTGCCATCAGTCCGTCGGGGAGAGACACTGAAGCTTTCTTT	CAISPSGRDTEAFF
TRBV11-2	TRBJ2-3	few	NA	TGTGCCAGCAGCTTAGATGAACGGGCTACGTATACGCAGTATTTT	CASSLDERATYTQYF
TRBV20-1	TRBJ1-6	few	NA	TGCGTGCCGCGGACGGGGAATTCACCCCTCCACTTT	CVPRTGNSPLHF
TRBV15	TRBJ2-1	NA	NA	TGTGCCACCAGCAGAAGACTGCTAGAAGATGAGCAGTTCTTC	CATSRRLLEDEQFF
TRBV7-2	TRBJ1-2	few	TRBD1	TGTGCCAGCAGCTTAGGGACAGGGGTTTCTGGCTACACCTTC	CASSLGTGVSGYTF
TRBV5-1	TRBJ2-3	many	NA	TGCGCCAGCAGAAGGGCGTTGACAGATACGCAGTATTTT	CASRRALTDTQYF
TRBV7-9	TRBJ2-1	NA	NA	TGTGCCAGCAGCTTACAGGCACCGGGCCCTTACAATGAGCAGTTCTTC	CASSLQAPGPYNEQFF
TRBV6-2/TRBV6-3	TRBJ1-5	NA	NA	TGTGCCAGCACAACGGACCTTAGCAATCAGCCCCAGCATTTT	CASTTDLSNQPQHF
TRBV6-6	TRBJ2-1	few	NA	TGTGCCGCAGGGCCGAGTGAGCAGTTCTTC	CAAGPSEQFF
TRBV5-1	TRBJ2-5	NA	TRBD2	TGCGCCAGCAGCTGGGGAGGGTCACATGAGACCCAGTACTTC	CASSWGGSHETQYF
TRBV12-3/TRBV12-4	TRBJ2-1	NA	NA	TGTGCCAGCAGTAGACTAGTTTACAATGAGCAGTTCTTC	CASSRLVYNEQFF
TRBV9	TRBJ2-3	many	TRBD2	TGTGCCAGCAGCGTGAGCGGGAGGGCCGCAGATACGCAGTATTTT	CASSVSGRAADTQYF
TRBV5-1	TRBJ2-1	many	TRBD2	TGCGCCAGCAGCTTGGGGGAGGGATACAATGAGCAGTTCTTC	CASSLGEGYNEQFF
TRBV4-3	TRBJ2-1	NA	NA	TGCGCCAGCAGCCCTTCCGACCGGGACTCTCCGGAGCAGTTCTTC	CASSPSDRDSPEQFF
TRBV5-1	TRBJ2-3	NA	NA	TGCACCAGCAGCATTGGGGCCCTAGCGACGGGGACAGATACGCAGTATTTT	CTSSIGALATGTDTQYF
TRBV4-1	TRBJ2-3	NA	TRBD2	TGCGCCAGCAGCCAAGATTTGGACGGGAGGTACAAGGGCACAGATACGCAGTATTTT	CASSQDLDGRYKGTDTQYF
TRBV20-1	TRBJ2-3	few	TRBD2	TGCAGTGCTAGAGGGGGACTAGCGGGAGGAACAGATACGCAGTATTTT	CSARGGLAGGTDTQYF
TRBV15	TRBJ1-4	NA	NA	TGTGCCACCAGCAGAGGGGCAGCAAATGAAAAACTGTTTTTT	CATSRGAANEKLFF
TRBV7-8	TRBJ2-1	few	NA	TGTGCCAGCGCCTCCTACAATGAGCAGTTCTTC	CASASYNEQFF
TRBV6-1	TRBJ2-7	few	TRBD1	TGTGCCAGCAGGGGCACCGGGACAGGCACCTACGAGCAGTACTTC	CASRGTGTGTYEQYF
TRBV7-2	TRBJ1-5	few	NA	TGTGCCAGCAGCTTAGGGTCAGGTCTCAATCAGCCCCAGCATTTT	CASSLGSGLNQPQHF
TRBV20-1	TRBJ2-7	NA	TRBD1	TGCAGTGCATCATCCGGGACAGGGGATGAGCAGTACTTC	CSASSGTGDEQYF
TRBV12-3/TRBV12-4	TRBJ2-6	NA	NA	TGTGCCAGCAGATCGGTCCACTCTGGGGCCAACGTCCTGACTTTC	CASRSVHSGANVLTF
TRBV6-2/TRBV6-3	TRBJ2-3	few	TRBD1	TGTGCCAGCAGCTACCTCGACAGGGCCACAGATACGCAGTATTTT	CASSYLDRATDTQYF
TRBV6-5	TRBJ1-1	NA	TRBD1	TGTGCCAGCAGAGGTGCTGACAGGGGATTATTTGAAGCTTTCTTT	CASRGADRGLFEAFF
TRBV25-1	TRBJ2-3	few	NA	TGTGCCAGCAGTGAATCCGCAGCCCAACTAGATACGCAGTATTTT	CASSESAAQLDTQYF
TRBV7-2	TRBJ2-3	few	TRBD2	TGTGCCAGCAGCTTAGTTCGCGGGAGCGGGTCAGATACGCAGTATTTT	CASSLVRGSGSDTQYF
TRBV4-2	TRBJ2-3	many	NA	TGTGCCAGCAGCCACGGGGGCACAGATACGCAGTATTTT	CASSHGGTDTQYF
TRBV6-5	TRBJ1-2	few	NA	TGTGCCAGCAGTTACTTCCCAGCTAACTATGGCTACACCTTC	CASSYFPANYGYTF
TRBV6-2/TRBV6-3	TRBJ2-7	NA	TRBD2	TGTGCCAGCAGACGACTAGCGGGAGGTCTCTACGAGCAGTACTTC	CASRRLAGGLYEQYF
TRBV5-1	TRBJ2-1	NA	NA	TGCGCCAGCAGCTTGGGACAGGACTACAATGAGCAGTTCTTC	CASSLGQDYNEQFF
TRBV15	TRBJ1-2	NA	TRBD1	TGTGCCACCAGCAGAGCGGACAGGGATCGTAATGGCTACACCTTC	CATSRADRDRNGYTF